The 6 T cell receptor beta chains listed next were all sequenced from one sample in a study of OX40 agonist ivuxolimab in advanced cancers. TCRdb's copy holds only in-frame clones and misses some; the assay was immunoSEQ multiplex PCR. This sample has 90,000 to 130,000 clones, with around nine tenths found just once. Source: CD4+ or CD8+ T cells sorted from blood, taken in a trial of the OX40 agonist ivuxolimab. The receptors were gathered from an adult with an advanced solid tumor such as melanoma, head and neck, liver or kidney cancer.

This chain uses TRBV11-3 with TRBJ2-5, with D perhaps matching TRBD1 (5 bases). Trimming pared 1 base from V and 4 bases from J, leaving 10 bases between. CDR3 length: 14 amino acids. CDR1 is SGHNT and CDR2 is YENEEA in the germline V gene. The CDR3 coding sequence is TGTGCCAGCAGCTTAGGCAGGGCTGGAGAGACCCAGTACTTC. Protein sequence: CASSLGRAGETQYF.

The chain couples TRBV6-5 to TRBJ2-5; 11 nucleotides agree with TRBD2. Germline-derived CDR1 and CDR2 are MNHEY and SVGAGI. With V trimmed by 4 bases and J by 4 bases, 5 bases remained unmatched. The CDR3 spans 15 residues. CDR3 in amino acids: CASSSLLAGGETQYF. CDR3 bases: TGTGCCAGCAGTTCCCTTCTAGCGGGAGGAGAGACCCAGTACTTC.

The chain combines TRBV6-5 with TRBJ1-6; D remains unclear. The germline gives CDR1 MNHEY, CDR2 SVGAGI. The CDR3 is 15 amino acids. V was clipped by 0 bases and J by 7 bases, with 10 bases between them. CDR3 residues: CASSYSMGRNSPLHF. The DNA for the CDR3 is TGTGCCAGCAGTTACTCGATGGGCAGGAATTCACCCCTCCACTTT.

The chain has TRBV19 and TRBJ1-1; 9 nucleotides agree with TRBD1. Germline CDR1 LNHDA, CDR2 SQIVND (reference sequence). The J segment lost 4 bases and the V segment lost 4 bases, leaving 4 bases of the junction unmatched. The CDR3 is 14 residues long. The CDR3 coding sequence is TGTGCCAGTAGTAGGGGACAGGGTTTCACTGAAGCTTTCTTT. Encoded protein: CASSRGQGFTEAFF. Using reference TRBV19 and TRBJ1-1 for the parts outside the CDR3, the full variable domain is DGGITQSPKYLFRKEGQNVTLSCEQNLNHDAMYWYRQDPGQGLRLIYYSQIVNDFQKGDIAEGYSVSREKKESFPLTVTSAQKNPTAFYLCASSRGQGFTEAFFGQGTRLTVV.

V is TRBV4-2 and J is TRBJ2-7, with 7 nucleotides matching TRBD1. The CDR3 spans 16 residues. Germline values: CDR1 LGHNA, CDR2 YNFKEQ. Trimming at V came to 2 bases and at J to 3 bases, leaving 10 bases not matched to a gene. The CDR3 sequence is CASSQNTGALNYEQYF. The CDR3 DNA reads as TGTGCCAGCAGCCAAAATACAGGGGCCTTAAACTACGAGCAGTACTTC.

The chain couples TRBV28 to TRBJ1-2, with D tentatively TRBD1 (5 bases). Germline assignment: CDR1 MDHEN and CDR2 SYDVKM. Trimming shortened V by 0 bases and J by 0 bases, and 14 bases separated the two germline ends. CDR3 size: 17 residues. In DNA, the CDR3 is TGTGCCAGCAGTTTATGGACCTCCGGGGGGACTAACTATGGCTACACCTTC. Residues: CASSLWTSGGTNYGYTF.